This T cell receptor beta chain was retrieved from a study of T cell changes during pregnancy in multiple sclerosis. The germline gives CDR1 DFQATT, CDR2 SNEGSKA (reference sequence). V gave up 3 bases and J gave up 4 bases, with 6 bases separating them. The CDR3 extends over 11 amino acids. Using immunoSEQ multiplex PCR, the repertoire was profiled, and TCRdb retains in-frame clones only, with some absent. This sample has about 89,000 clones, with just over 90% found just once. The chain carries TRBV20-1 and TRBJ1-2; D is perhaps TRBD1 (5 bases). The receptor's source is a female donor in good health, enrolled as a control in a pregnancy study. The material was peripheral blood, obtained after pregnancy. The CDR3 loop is CSARTAYGYTF. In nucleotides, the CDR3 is TGCAGTGCTAGGACAGCCTATGGCTACACCTTC.